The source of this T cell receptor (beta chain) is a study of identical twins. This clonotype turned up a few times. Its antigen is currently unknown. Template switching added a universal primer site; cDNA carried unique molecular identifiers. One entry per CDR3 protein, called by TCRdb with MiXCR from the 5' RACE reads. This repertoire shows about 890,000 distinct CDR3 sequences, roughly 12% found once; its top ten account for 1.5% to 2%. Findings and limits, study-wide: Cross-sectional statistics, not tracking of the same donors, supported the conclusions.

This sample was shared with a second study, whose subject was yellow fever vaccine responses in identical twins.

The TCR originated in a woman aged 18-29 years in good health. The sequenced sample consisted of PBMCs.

In nucleotides, the CDR3 is TGTGCCAGCAGCTTAGAGTTTCGCCGAAACTATGGCTACACCTTC. It yields the protein CASSLEFRRNYGYTF. The chain links TRBV13 to TRBJ1-2, with D hard to call. V was trimmed by 1 base and J by 2 bases, leaving 11 bases between them. The CDR3 has 15 amino acids. From germline, CDR1 is PRHDT and CDR2 FYEKMQ (reference sequence).